These 8 T cell receptor beta chains share one sample of origin, sequenced in a study of TIL therapy for anti-PD-1-resistant metastatic lung cancer. The immunoSEQ assay was v3. Sequenced by immunoSEQ multiplex PCR; TCRdb stores in-frame clones only, minus some. Found here are approximately 95,000 clones, around 71% of them singletons; the top ten hold roughly 11%. Time point defined: pre-treatment sample, taken before nivolumab and TIL therapy. Most excised metastases sampled were pleural nodules or supraclavicular lymph nodes. This specimen consisted of tumor tissue, obtained at baseline. These receptors all stem from a person aged 30 to 80 with non-small cell lung cancer.

The rearrangement uses TRBV5-5 and TRBJ2-7, with TRBD1 matching over 9 bases. CDR3 length equals 16 residues. The ends lost 3 bases at V and 7 bases at J; junction bases unmatched: 14. Per the germline V gene, CDR1 is SGHKS and CDR2 is YYEKEE (reference sequence). The CDR3 here is CASSSAVGTGLWEQYF. In DNA, the CDR3 is TGTGCCAGCAGCTCGGCGGTTGGGACAGGGCTGTGGGAGCAGTACTTC.

The rearrangement links TRBV5-6 to TRBJ2-2; D is perhaps TRBD1 (5 bases). From germline, CDR1 is SGHDT and CDR2 YYEEEE. Trimming pared 7 bases from V and 0 bases from J, leaving 16 bases between. This CDR3 has 16 residues. In DNA, the CDR3 is TGTGCCAGCGGATCCGCGTCGACAGCGAACACCGGGGAGCTGTTTTTT. This sequence encodes CASGSASTANTGELFF.

The V gene is TRBV9, the J gene TRBJ2-3; no reliable D call. This CDR3 comprises 12 residues. The V end lost 0 bases, the J end lost 5 bases, and 4 bases lay between the germline ends. CDR1 SGDLS and CDR2 YYNGEE come from the germline V gene. This CDR3 reads CASSVGRDTQYF. As DNA, the CDR3 is TGTGCCAGCAGCGTAGGCCGAGATACGCAGTATTTT.

Only a few counts were recorded for this clone. This chain joins TRBV10-1 and TRBJ1-5, with D unclear. Germline lookup yields CDR1 WNHNN and CDR2 SYGVQD (reference sequence). The CDR3 totals 15 residues. Trimming cost V 7 bases and J 1 base, with 14 bases left between them. The CDR3 DNA follows: TGCGCCAGCACGATCGCTCAAGGGAGCAATCAGCCCCAGCATTTT. Residues: CASTIAQGSNQPQHF.

This clone was recorded a few times. The rearrangement joins TRBV7-2 to TRBJ2-7; 9 bases map to TRBD1. The CDR3 is 14 residues long. Germline V lookup: CDR1 SGHTA, CDR2 FQGNSA. V trimming: 1 base; J trimming: 3 bases; junction bases outside the gene matches: 1. The CDR3 DNA reads as TGTGCCAGCAGCTTAGGGGGACAGGGCTACGAGCAGTACTTC. Protein product: CASSLGGQGYEQYF.

This clone was seen more than once but under ten times. The gene calls are TRBV28 and TRBJ2-7; weak D call: TRBD2 (5 bases). The CDR3 has 13 amino acids. In germline, CDR1 is MDHEN, CDR2 SYDVKM. The V gene lost 4 bases and the J gene lost 6 bases, with 13 bases spanning the gap. CDR3 amino acids: CASSSRGPLEQYF. The CDR3 DNA is TGTGCCAGCAGTTCCCGAGGGCCACTCGAGCAGTACTTC.

This clone showed up many times. The rearrangement links TRBV5-1 to TRBJ1-1, with a weak D call TRBD1 (5 bases). The CDR3 sequence is 13 residues long. V dropped 2 bases and J dropped 1 base, with 6 bases sitting between them. Germline V gene data show CDR1 as SGHRS and CDR2 as YFSETQ. The CDR3 DNA reads TGCGCCAGCAGCTTTCAGGGGAACACTGAAGCTTTCTTT. This encodes CASSFQGNTEAFF.

This chain uses TRBV2 with TRBJ2-3, with TRBD1 matching over 7 bases. There are 15 residues in the CDR3. Per germline, CDR1 SNHLY and CDR2 FYNNEI. The trim removed 7 bases at V and 5 bases at J, leaving 12 bases unmatched. The CDR3 nucleotides are TGTGCCAGCAAGGAGACAGGGAATTTCGGAGATACGCAGTATTTT. Its protein is CASKETGNFGDTQYF.